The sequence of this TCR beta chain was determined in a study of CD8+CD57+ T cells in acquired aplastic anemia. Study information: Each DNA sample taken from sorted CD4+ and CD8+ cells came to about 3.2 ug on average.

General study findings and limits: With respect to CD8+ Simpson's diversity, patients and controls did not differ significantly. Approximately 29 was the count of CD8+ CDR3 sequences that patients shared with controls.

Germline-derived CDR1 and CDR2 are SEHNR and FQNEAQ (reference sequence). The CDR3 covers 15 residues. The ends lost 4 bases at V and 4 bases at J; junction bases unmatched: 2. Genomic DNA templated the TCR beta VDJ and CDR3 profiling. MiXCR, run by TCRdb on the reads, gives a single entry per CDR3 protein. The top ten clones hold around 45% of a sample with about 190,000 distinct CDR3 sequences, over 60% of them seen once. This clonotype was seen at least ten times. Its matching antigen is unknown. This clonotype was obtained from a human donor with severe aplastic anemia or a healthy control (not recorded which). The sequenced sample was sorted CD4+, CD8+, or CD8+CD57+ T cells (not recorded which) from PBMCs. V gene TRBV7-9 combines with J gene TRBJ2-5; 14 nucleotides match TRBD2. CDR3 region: CASSSGLAGAETQYF. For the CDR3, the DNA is TGTGCCAGCAGCTCGGGACTAGCGGGGGCAGAGACCCAGTACTTC.